The 29 T cell receptor beta chains below were found in one sample sequenced in a study of blood T cell repertoires in COVID-19. The repertoire was sequenced with immunoSEQ multiplex PCR; TCRdb's copy has only in-frame clones and lacks some. The sample holds under 200,000 clones; roughly 90% are singletons and the top ten take approximately 11%. Input material: peripheral blood. The source of these receptors is a woman aged 60-75 years with COVID-19, enrolled during active disease.

The chain uses TRBV30 and TRBJ2-3; the match to TRBD2 covers 9 bases. J gave up 2 bases and V 2 bases, and 5 bases lay outside the gene matches. CDR3 length: 15 residues. CDR1 is GTSNPN, CDR2 SVGIG, per germline (reference sequence). The CDR3 DNA reads as TGTGCCTGGAGTATTAGCGGGAGAATCACAGATACGCAGTATTTT. Protein product: CAWSISGRITDTQYF.

The genes are TRBV29-1 and TRBJ1-4; unclear D gene. This CDR3 has 14 residues. The V gene lost 4 bases and the J gene lost 0 bases, with 9 bases spanning the gap. CDR1 and CDR2 from the germline V gene are SQVTM and ANQGSEA. CDR3 protein: CSVVRSATNEKLFF. In DNA, the CDR3 is TGCAGCGTTGTCCGGTCCGCAACTAATGAAAAACTGTTTTTT.

The V call is TRBV18, the J call TRBJ2-2; D is uncertain. Trimming pared 4 bases from V and 2 bases from J, leaving 8 bases between. Germline-derived CDR1 and CDR2 are KGHSH and LQKENI. The CDR3 spans 14 residues. The CDR3 DNA follows: TGTGCCAGCTCACTCGACTTAAACACCGGGGAGCTGTTTTTT. Translation gives CASSLDLNTGELFF.

CDR3 amino acids: CASSGQREGLGGGELFF. The CDR3 nucleotides read TGTGCCAGCAGTGGACAGCGGGAGGGCCTAGGAGGCGGGGAGCTGTTTTTT. V and J are TRBV21-1 and TRBJ2-2; TRBD2 is taken as the D call from the table, unchecked against the DNA. TRBV21-1 is a documented pseudogene. The length of the CDR3 is 17 residues.

The chain is built from TRBV14 and TRBJ1-4; no clear D. Germline loops: CDR1 SGHDN, CDR2 FVKESK. The V gene lost 4 bases and the J gene lost 2 bases, with 11 bases spanning the gap. The CDR3 totals 15 residues. The CDR3 bases are TGTGCCAGCAGCCGAGAGCTAGGCACTAATGAAAAACTGTTTTTT. Translated: CASSRELGTNEKLFF.

The chain combines TRBV10-2 with TRBJ1-2, with D maybe TRBD1 (5 bases). Germline assignment: CDR1 WSHSY and CDR2 SAAADI. The V end was cut by 2 bases, the J end by 1 base, with 11 bases between. The CDR3 covers 15 residues. The CDR3 DNA sequence: TGCGCCAGCAGTGAGCTGGGGCGGTTTAACTATGGCTACACCTTC. It encodes CASSELGRFNYGYTF.

The gene calls are TRBV9 and TRBJ2-1, with TRBD2 identical over 15 bases. This CDR3 has 16 amino acids. After removal of 4 bases from V and 10 bases from J, the junction contained 9 bases not matched to a gene. Germline V gene lookup returns CDR1 SGDLS and CDR2 YYNGEE. This chain's CDR3 is CASSSGLAGGLMEQFF. CDR3 DNA sequence: TGTGCCAGCAGCTCGGGACTAGCGGGAGGCCTGATGGAGCAGTTCTTC.

This chain links TRBV5-1 with TRBJ1-2; 8 bases align to TRBD1. Unmatched junction bases numbered 11, after V lost 2 bases and J lost 8 bases. From germline, CDR1 is SGHRS and CDR2 YFSETQ. The CDR3 spans 15 residues. CDR3 nucleotide sequence: TGCGCCAGCAGCTTACGTCCGGACAGGGATAGGGGCTACACCTTC. Amino acids: CASSLRPDRDRGYTF.

This chain uses TRBV9 with TRBJ2-1; 11 nucleotides agree with TRBD2. CDR1 is SGDLS, CDR2 YYNGEE, per germline. The CDR3 covers 14 residues. Germline trimming cut 4 bases from V and 5 bases from J; bases unmatched to any gene: 2. CDR3 amino acids: CASSSGLADNEQFF. The CDR3 DNA follows: TGTGCCAGCAGCTCGGGACTAGCGGACAATGAGCAGTTCTTC. Based on the CDR3 plus reference TRBV9 and TRBJ2-1, the full variable domain is DSGVTQTPKHLITATGQRVTLRCSPRSGDLSVYWYQQSLDQGLQFLIQYYNGEERAKGNILERFSAQQFPDLHSELNLSSLELGDSALYFCASSSGLADNEQFFGPGTRLTVL.

The chain is built from TRBV28 and TRBJ1-3; no reliable D call. The germline V gene encodes CDR1 MDHEN and CDR2 SYDVKM. The CDR3 length is 13 residues. Trimming stripped 6 bases from V and 4 bases from J, with 10 bases between. CDR3 nucleotide sequence: TGTGCCAGCAGCTTCGGAGTAGGAAACACCATATATTTT. Translated: CASSFGVGNTIYF.

The J gene is TRBJ2-7, the V gene TRBV5-4, with D possibly TRBD2 on 6 matching bases. Trimming took 4 bases from V and 0 from J, leaving 14 bases between them. Per germline, CDR1 SGHNT and CDR2 YYREEE (reference sequence). The CDR3 covers 15 residues. CDR3 sequence reads: CASSARTGLSYEQYF. The CDR3 DNA is TGTGCCAGCAGCGCGAGGACGGGACTCTCCTACGAGCAGTACTTC.

The chain has TRBV15 and TRBJ2-5; 8 nucleotides line up with TRBD1. From germline, CDR1 is LNHNV and CDR2 YYDKDF (reference sequence). J gave up 2 bases and V 1 base, and 6 bases lay outside the gene matches. The CDR3 runs to 16 residues. The DNA of the CDR3 is TGTGCCACCAGCAGAGGCCAGACAGGGGTACAAGAGACCCAGTACTTC. Its translation is CATSRGQTGVQETQYF.

The rearrangement joins TRBV6-5 to TRBJ1-3; D may be TRBD1 (5 bases). The CDR3 extends over 14 amino acids. The germline V and J ends were trimmed by 6 bases and 2 bases, with 11 bases remaining between them. Germline loops: CDR1 MNHEY, CDR2 SVGAGI. The CDR3 spells CASRDAGPGNTIYF. CDR3 nucleotides: TGTGCCAGCAGAGACGCGGGACCTGGAAACACCATATATTTT.

The chain has TRBV5-8 and TRBJ2-4, with D possibly being TRBD1 (5 bases). Looked up from germline, CDR1 is SGHTS and CDR2 is YDEGEE. V was clipped by 4 bases and J by 0 bases, with 17 bases between them. The CDR3 runs to 17 residues. This CDR3 is CASSNTFDSLAKNIQYF. The CDR3, as DNA: TGTGCCAGCAGCAATACCTTTGACAGCCTAGCCAAAAACATTCAGTACTTC.

The V call is TRBV21-1, the J call TRBJ2-2; the table's D call of TRBD1 was not tested on the DNA. TRBV21-1 counts as a pseudogene. This CDR3 is built from 21 residues. CDR3 in amino acids: CASNEQGVLVGSTYNTGELFF. Here the CDR3 DNA reads TGTGCCAGCAATGAACAGGGCGTCCTAGTTGGGTCTACATATAACACCGGGGAGCTGTTTTTT.

The V call is TRBV28, the J call TRBJ1-1; D uncertain. V gave up 1 base and J gave up 4 bases, with 10 bases separating them. This CDR3 contains 14 residues. Germline V gene sequence: CDR1 MDHEN, CDR2 SYDVKM. The CDR3 DNA follows: TGTGCCAGCAGTTTATCTCTGGAGGGCACTGAAGCTTTCTTT. It encodes CASSLSLEGTEAFF.

V is TRBV7-2 and J is TRBJ1-4; TRBD1 might be the D (5 bases). This CDR3 has 13 amino acids. Germline CDR1 is SGHTA and CDR2 is FQGNSA. The germline V and J ends were trimmed by 3 bases and 5 bases, with 7 bases remaining between them. CDR3 region: CASSFQGNEKLFF. The CDR3 DNA sequence: TGTGCCAGCAGCTTCCAGGGAAATGAAAAACTGTTTTTT.

The chain recombines TRBV21-1 with TRBJ2-1; the DNA was not used to check the table's D call, TRBD2. TRBV21-1 is assigned pseudogene status. The CDR3 has 17 amino acids. CDR3 protein: CASSKDYSGRARNEQFF. CDR3 DNA sequence: TGTGCCAGCAGCAAAGATTATAGCGGGAGGGCCAGGAATGAGCAGTTCTTC.

CDR3: CASGRQGMWTEAFF. The CDR3 coding sequence is TGTGCCAGCGGAAGACAGGGGATGTGGACTGAAGCTTTCTTT. This rearrangement joins TRBV5-4 to TRBJ1-1; 8 bases fit TRBD1. V lost 7 bases and J lost 5; bases outside the gene matches: 10. The CDR3 spans 14 residues. CDR1 and CDR2 (germline): SGHNT, YYREEE (reference sequence).

The rearrangement uses TRBV5-1 and TRBJ2-7; 7 bases line up with TRBD2. Germline V gene sequence: CDR1 SGHRS, CDR2 YFSETQ. V was pared by 4 bases and J by 5 bases, with 15 bases of the junction left unmatched. The CDR3 has 16 amino acids. The CDR3 DNA follows: TGCGCCAGCAGCCCCGGGCTCACTAGCGTCTTACACGAGCAGTACTTC. Translated: CASSPGLTSVLHEQYF.

The genes are TRBV5-4 and TRBJ1-3, with 8 bases aligning to TRBD1. This CDR3 comprises 15 residues. The germline V gene encodes CDR1 SGHNT and CDR2 YYREEE (reference sequence). V lost 0 bases, J lost 4 bases, and 3 bases stayed unmatched. DNA for the CDR3: TGTGCCAGCAGCTTGGCCGGACAGGGAGGAAACACCATATATTTT. Its protein product is CASSLAGQGGNTIYF.

The chain links TRBV7-2 to TRBJ2-3, with D perhaps matching TRBD1 (5 bases). V lost 5 bases and J 1 base, leaving 13 bases between the germline ends. The CDR3 is 15 amino acids. Looked up from germline, CDR1 is SGHTA and CDR2 is FQGNSA. CDR3 DNA: TGTGCCAGCAGCCCAGGGAACGCCGGCACAGATACGCAGTATTTT. This translates into CASSPGNAGTDTQYF.

The chain links TRBV18 to TRBJ2-7; 11 bases are a match to TRBD2. J gave up 1 base and V 5 bases, and 7 bases lay outside the gene matches. CDR1 KGHSH and CDR2 LQKENI come from the germline V gene. This CDR3 is 16 amino acids long. CDR3 DNA: TGTGCCAGCTCATCGTTCCTAGCGGGAGGTTCCTACGAGCAGTACTTC. The encoded protein is CASSSFLAGGSYEQYF.

The rearrangement joins TRBV11-3 to TRBJ2-5; D perhaps matches TRBD2 (5 bases). Trimming took off 5 bases at V and 2 bases at J, with 15 bases between the two ends. This CDR3 has 15 residues. CDR1 SGHNT and CDR2 YENEEA come from the germline V gene. In DNA, the CDR3 is TGTGCCAGCAGCCGAGTCGGGGTTTTGCAAGAGACCCAGTACTTC. This gives the protein CASSRVGVLQETQYF.

The chain links TRBV4-2 to TRBJ1-4, with 9 bases lining up with TRBD1. Trimming cost V 1 base and J 7 bases; bases outside gene matches: 4. Germline V CDR1 and CDR2: LGHNA, YNFKEQ. CDR3 length: 15 residues. The CDR3 sequence: CASSQGQGGGEKLFF. CDR3 coding DNA: TGTGCCAGCAGCCAAGGACAGGGGGGGGGTGAAAAACTGTTTTTT.

This clone was seen just once. The chain recombines TRBV7-9 with TRBJ2-5, with TRBD1 matching over 9 bases. Germline CDR1 and CDR2: SEHNR and FQNEAQ (reference sequence). This CDR3 has 15 residues. V dropped 4 bases and J dropped 4; count of bases not matched to a gene: 7. The CDR3 DNA sequence: TGTGCCAGCAGCTCCGGGACAGGGACGCGAGAGACCCAGTACTTC. Protein sequence: CASSSGTGTRETQYF.

The chain joins TRBV29-1 to TRBJ2-1; 7 positions match TRBD2. The CDR3 totals 16 residues. Per germline, CDR1 SQVTM and CDR2 ANQGSEA. Losses at the gene ends were 4 bases for V and 0 bases for J; bases not matched to a gene: 9. CDR3 protein: CSVGGGLGSSYNEQFF. CDR3 sequence (DNA): TGCAGCGTTGGGGGGGGTCTCGGGAGCTCCTACAATGAGCAGTTCTTC.

The V and J genes are TRBV19 and TRBJ2-1; 13 bases match TRBD2. Trimming removed 9 bases from V and 6 bases from J; junction bases left unmatched: 20. The CDR3 is 19 residues long. The germline gives CDR1 LNHDA, CDR2 SQIVND (reference sequence). The CDR3: CASSNPGTSGTTWGNEQFF. In nucleotides, the CDR3 is TGTGCCAGCTCAAACCCCGGGACTAGCGGGACCACGTGGGGCAATGAGCAGTTCTTC. Looking up the rest from reference TRBV19 and TRBJ2-1 gives the full variable domain: DGGITQSPKYLFRKEGQNVTLSCEQNLNHDAMYWYRQDPGQGLRLIYYSQIVNDFQKGDIAEGYSVSREKKESFPLTVTSAQKNPTAFYLCASSNPGTSGTTWGNEQFFGPGTRLTVL.

The chain links TRBV19 to TRBJ1-3; 7 bases line up with TRBD1. Per the germline V gene, CDR1 is LNHDA and CDR2 is SQIVND (reference sequence). Losses at the gene ends were 5 bases for V and 5 bases for J; bases not matched to a gene: 9. CDR3 length: 15 residues. The CDR3 DNA reads as TGTGCCAGTAGTCCGGGACAGCGCATTCGAAACACCATATATTTT. Its protein is CASSPGQRIRNTIYF.